This T cell receptor (beta chain) was sequenced during a study of T cell changes during pregnancy in multiple sclerosis. Measured with immunoSEQ multiplex PCR; TCRdb has only the in-frame clones, and not every one. The data contain under 70,000 clones, 85% to 95% of them singletons. J gave up 0 bases and V 4 bases, and 5 bases lay outside the gene matches. The CDR3 loop spans 15 amino acids. Germline CDR1 reads SGDLS; CDR2 reads YYNGEE. The TCR originated in a female donor with multiple sclerosis, enrolled in a pregnancy study. The chain recombines TRBV9 with TRBJ2-7; 9 nucleotides agree with TRBD2. Sequenced here: CD4+ T cells from peripheral blood mononuclear cells, sampled after pregnancy. The CDR3 sequence: CASSKSGGSSYEQYF. The CDR3 DNA follows: TGTGCCAGCAGCAAGAGCGGGGGGTCCTCCTACGAGCAGTACTTC.